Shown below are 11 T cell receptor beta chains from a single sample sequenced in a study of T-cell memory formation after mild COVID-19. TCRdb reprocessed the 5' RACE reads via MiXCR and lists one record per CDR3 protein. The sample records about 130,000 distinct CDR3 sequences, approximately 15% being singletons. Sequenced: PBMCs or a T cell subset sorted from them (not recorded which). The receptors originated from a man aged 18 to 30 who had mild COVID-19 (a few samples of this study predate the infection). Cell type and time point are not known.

The CDR3 reads CASSPGLTGELFF. The CDR3 DNA follows: TGTGCCAGCAGCCCGGGACTCACCGGGGAGCTGTTTTTT. The rearrangement links TRBV7-3 to TRBJ2-2; the D gene is possibly TRBD2 (6 bases). The length of the CDR3 is 13 residues. Trimming took off 5 bases at V and 4 bases at J, with 8 bases between the two ends. Germline V gene sequence: CDR1 SGHTA, CDR2 FQGTGA.

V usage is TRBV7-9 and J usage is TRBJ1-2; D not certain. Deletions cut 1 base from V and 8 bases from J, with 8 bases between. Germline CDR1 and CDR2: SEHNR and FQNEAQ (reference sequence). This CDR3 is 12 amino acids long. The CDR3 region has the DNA TGTGCCAGCAGCTTAGTCAGCCAGGGCTACACCTTC. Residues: CASSLVSQGYTF.

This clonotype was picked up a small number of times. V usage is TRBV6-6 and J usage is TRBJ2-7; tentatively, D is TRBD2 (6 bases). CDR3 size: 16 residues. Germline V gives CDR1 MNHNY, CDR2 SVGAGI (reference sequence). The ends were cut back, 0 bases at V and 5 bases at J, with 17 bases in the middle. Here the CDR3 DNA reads TGTGCCAGCAGTTACTCTTTGCGGGGTAATCTCCACGAGCAGTACTTC. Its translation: CASSYSLRGNLHEQYF.

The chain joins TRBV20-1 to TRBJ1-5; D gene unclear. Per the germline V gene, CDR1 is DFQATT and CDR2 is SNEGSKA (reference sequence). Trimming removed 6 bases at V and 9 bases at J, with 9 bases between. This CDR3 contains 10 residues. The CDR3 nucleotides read TGCAGTGCCTCTTTCGGGCCCCAGCATTTT. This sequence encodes CSASFGPQHF.

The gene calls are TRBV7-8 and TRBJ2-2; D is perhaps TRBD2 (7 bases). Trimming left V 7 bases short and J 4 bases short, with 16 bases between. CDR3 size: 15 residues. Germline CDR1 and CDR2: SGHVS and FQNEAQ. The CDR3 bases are TGTGCCAGCACCCTGAGGGGGGGGATCACCGGGGAGCTGTTTTTT. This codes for CASTLRGGITGELFF. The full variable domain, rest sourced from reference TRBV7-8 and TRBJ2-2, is GAGVSQSPRYKVAKRGQDVALRCDPISGHVSLFWYQQALGQGPEFLTYFQNEAQLDKSGLPSDRFFAERPEGSVSTLKIQRTQQEDSAVYLCASTLRGGITGELFFGEGSRLTVL.

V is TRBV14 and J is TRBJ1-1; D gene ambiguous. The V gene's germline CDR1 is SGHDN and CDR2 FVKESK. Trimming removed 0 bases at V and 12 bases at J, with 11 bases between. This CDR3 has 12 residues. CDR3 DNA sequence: TGTGCCAGCAGCCAAGATTTTCGGCGGCCTTTCTTT. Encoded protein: CASSQDFRRPFF.

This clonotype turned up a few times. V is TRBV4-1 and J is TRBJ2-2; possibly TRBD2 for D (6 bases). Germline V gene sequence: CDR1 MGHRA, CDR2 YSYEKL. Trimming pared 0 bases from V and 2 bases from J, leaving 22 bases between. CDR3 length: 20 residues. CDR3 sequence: CASSQDTVLSRRENTGELFF. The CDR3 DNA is TGCGCCAGCAGCCAAGATACGGTTTTGAGTCGGCGGGAAAACACCGGGGAGCTGTTTTTT.

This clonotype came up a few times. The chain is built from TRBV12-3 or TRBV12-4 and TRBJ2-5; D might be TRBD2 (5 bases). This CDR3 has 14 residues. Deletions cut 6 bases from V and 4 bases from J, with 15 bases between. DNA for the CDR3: TGTGCCAGCAGCCGCTCCGGGGTCCGAGAGACCCAGTACTTC. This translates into CASSRSGVRETQYF.

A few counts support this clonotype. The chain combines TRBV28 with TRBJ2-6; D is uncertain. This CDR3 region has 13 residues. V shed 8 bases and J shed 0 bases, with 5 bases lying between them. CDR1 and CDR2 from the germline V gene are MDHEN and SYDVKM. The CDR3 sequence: CASLGSGANVLTF. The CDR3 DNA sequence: TGTGCCAGCCTTGGCTCTGGGGCCAACGTCCTGACTTTC.

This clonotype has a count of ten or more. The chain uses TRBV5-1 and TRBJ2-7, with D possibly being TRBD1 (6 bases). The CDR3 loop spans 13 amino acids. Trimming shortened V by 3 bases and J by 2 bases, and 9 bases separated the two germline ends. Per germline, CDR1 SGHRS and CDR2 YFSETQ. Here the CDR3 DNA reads TGCGCCAGCAGCTGGGACAACACCTACGAGCAGTACTTC. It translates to CASSWDNTYEQYF.

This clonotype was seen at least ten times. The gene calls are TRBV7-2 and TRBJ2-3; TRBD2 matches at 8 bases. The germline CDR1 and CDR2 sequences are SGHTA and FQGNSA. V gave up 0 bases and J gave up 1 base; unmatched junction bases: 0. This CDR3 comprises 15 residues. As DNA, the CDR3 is TGTGCCAGCAGCTTAGCTAGCGGGGGCACAGATACGCAGTATTTT. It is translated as CASSLASGGTDTQYF.